This TCR beta chain emerged from a study of blood T cells in healthy people across ages. For the second PCR, which ran for 7 to 11 cycles, a sample-barcoded 5' primer and a J-beta primer mix were used. One entry per CDR3 protein results from TCRdb running MiXCR on the 5' RACE reads. This sample has some 1.7 million distinct CDR3 sequences; roughly 27% occur once, and the top ten carry over 7%. In the case of this clonotype: Its target is unknown.

The study, taken as a whole, reports: One million T cells yielded diversity estimates that were considered underestimates. Because donor CMV status was unknown, expanded clonotype changes were possibly confounded.

At least 5 micrograms of total RNA were extracted per sample. V dropped 5 bases and J dropped 6; count of bases not matched to a gene: 7. Germline V gene data show CDR1 as SGHTA and CDR2 as FQGNSA. There are 14 residues in the CDR3. The chain uses TRBV7-2 and TRBJ2-7, with 10 bases lining up with TRBD1. This TCR derives from a woman in her twenties or thirties in good health. The sample taken for sequencing was blood. The CDR3 sequence is CASSSGTGDSEQYF. DNA of the CDR3: TGTGCCAGCAGCAGCGGGACAGGGGATAGCGAGCAGTACTTC.